This TCR beta chain originates from a study of CD8+CD57+ T cells in acquired aplastic anemia. On the study more broadly: Sorted cells (CD4+ and CD8+) yielded DNA amounts that averaged roughly 3 ug. General observations from the study: Both patients and controls carried the same twenty-nine CD8+ CDR3 sequences.

The sequenced patients had an expansion of CD8+CD57+ cells seen by flow cytometry. TCR beta VDJ and CDR3 were profiled, and genomic DNA was the template. TCRdb re-called the reads through MiXCR, storing one row per CDR3 protein. The table has some 150,000 distinct CDR3 sequences, 65% to 75% seen once. In regard to this clonotype: Antigen specificity is unknown.

CDR1 is ENHRY, CDR2 SYGVKD, per germline. The CDR3 is made up of 12 amino acids. Deletions cut 8 bases from V and 8 bases from J, with 15 bases between. The receptor was derived from a human donor with aplastic anemia. Input material: sorted CD4+, CD8+, or CD8+CD57+ T cells (not recorded which) from PBMCs. The chain has TRBV10-3 and TRBJ1-1; no firm D call. The CDR3 DNA is TGTGCCATCGGTAAGACTAGCGGGGAAGCTTTCTTT. Protein product: CAIGKTSGEAFF.